This entry lists 30 T cell receptor beta chains sequenced from one sample in a study of T cells in Graves' hyperthyroidism and ophthalmopathy. From RNA transcripts, TCR beta CDR3 regions were amplified. RT-PCR in the first round (using the HTBI primer set) targeted the TCR CDR3. TCRdb itself ran the multiplex PCR reads through MiXCR, one entry per CDR3 protein. The table records approximately 300,000 distinct CDR3 sequences, roughly 15% of them present only once. Sequencing used blood. The receptor source for this set is a man younger than 45 with Graves' hyperthyroidism.

The chain couples TRBV27 to TRBJ1-6; 12 bases are shared with TRBD1. J lost 10 bases, V lost 6 bases, and 13 bases had no gene match. The CDR3 runs 17 residues. Germline CDR1 is MNHEY and CDR2 is SMNVEV (reference sequence). CDR3 protein: CASSRLPGQGAESPLHF. CDR3 DNA: TGTGCCAGCAGCAGACTTCCGGGACAGGGGGCTGAATCACCCCTCCACTTT.

The chain is built from TRBV10-2 and TRBJ2-7, with 7 nucleotides matching TRBD2. The CDR3 runs 15 residues. Trimming took 6 bases from V and 3 from J; bases not matched to a gene: 11. Per the germline V gene, CDR1 is WSHSY and CDR2 is SAAADI. CDR3 coding DNA: TGCGCCAGCAGAGCTTCTAGCGGCAATAACTACGAGCAGTACTTC. It specifies CASRASSGNNYEQYF.

The table lists this clonotype with many counts. The chain has TRBV20-1 and TRBJ2-3; TRBD2 agrees at 9 bases. This CDR3 is 15 amino acids long. Losses at the gene ends were 1 base for V and 3 bases for J; bases not matched to a gene: 5. Germline assignment: CDR1 DFQATT and CDR2 SNEGSKA (reference sequence). The CDR3 reads CSARVASGITDTQYF. DNA of the CDR3: TGCAGTGCTAGAGTTGCTAGCGGGATAACAGATACGCAGTATTTT.

This clonotype has ten or more counts. V is TRBV10-3 and J is TRBJ2-1; TRBD1 matches at 7 bases. V shed 6 bases, J shed 4 bases, and the junction held 3 bases outside the gene matches. There are 13 residues in the CDR3. Germline values: CDR1 ENHRY, CDR2 SYGVKD. CDR3 residues: CAISGQEYNEQFF. Written as DNA, the CDR3 is TGTGCCATCAGCGGACAGGAGTACAATGAGCAGTTCTTC.

This clonotype occurred many times. The chain recombines TRBV3-1 with TRBJ1-4; no clear D. The CDR3 sequence is 14 residues long. Germline CDR1 LGHDT, CDR2 YNNKEL (reference sequence). Trimming shortened V by 0 bases and J by 8 bases, and 10 bases separated the two germline ends. In nucleotides, the CDR3 is TGTGCCAGCAGCCAAGATTGGGTGGGGGAAAAACTGTTTTTT. The encoded protein is CASSQDWVGEKLFF.

In its sample, this clonotype was seen many times. The V and J genes are TRBV12-3 or TRBV12-4 and TRBJ2-1; TRBD2 matches 11 bases. This CDR3 has 15 amino acids. The ends lost 5 bases at V and 5 bases at J; junction bases unmatched: 5. The chain's CDR3 is CASSEGLAENNEQFF. In DNA, the CDR3 is TGTGCCAGCAGTGAGGGACTAGCGGAGAACAATGAGCAGTTCTTC.

In this sample, this clonotype turned up many times. V usage is TRBV12-3 or TRBV12-4 and J usage is TRBJ1-2; tentatively, D is TRBD1 (5 bases). The CDR3 totals 14 residues. Trimming removed 5 bases at V and 2 bases at J, with 12 bases between. Here the CDR3 DNA reads TGTGCCAGCAGTGTCCGGGACTCCAACTATGGCTACACCTTC. Protein: CASSVRDSNYGYTF.

This clonotype has ten or more counts. J is TRBJ1-4 and V is TRBV7-9; possible D gene TRBD1, 5 bases. Trimming stripped 5 bases from V and 0 bases from J, with 16 bases between. The CDR3 is made up of 17 amino acids. Germline V gives CDR1 SEHNR, CDR2 FQNEAQ (reference sequence). The CDR3 nucleotides are TGTGCCAGCAGCGATACCGGGACGCTTGCAACTAATGAAAAACTGTTTTTT. It encodes CASSDTGTLATNEKLFF.

At least ten counts were recorded for this clonotype. The chain carries TRBV10-3 and TRBJ1-6; D possibly corresponds to TRBD1 (5 bases). Germline V gives CDR1 ENHRY, CDR2 SYGVKD. V lost 3 bases, J lost 8 bases, and 11 bases lay in between. The CDR3 extends over 14 amino acids. Here the CDR3 DNA reads TGTGCCATCAGTGAACAGGTGGTTGATTCACCCCTCCACTTT. Residues: CAISEQVVDSPLHF.

This clonotype was counted ten times or more. This chain joins TRBV18 and TRBJ1-1; D gene ambiguous. The V end lost 0 bases, the J end lost 0 bases, and 8 bases lay between the germline ends. This CDR3 is 15 amino acids long. Germline V gene data show CDR1 as KGHSH and CDR2 as LQKENI. The CDR3 region is CASSPPNGMNTEAFF. The DNA for the CDR3 is TGTGCCAGCTCACCACCGAACGGTATGAACACTGAAGCTTTCTTT.

At least ten counts were recorded for this clonotype. The chain couples TRBV11-2 to TRBJ2-4; D possibly corresponds to TRBD2 (7 bases). The V end was cut by 5 bases, the J end by 7 bases, with 21 bases between. The CDR3 sequence is 16 residues long. CDR1 and CDR2 from the germline V gene are SGHAT and FQNNGV. This chain's CDR3 is CASSLRTSGGRNIQYF. The CDR3 DNA follows: TGTGCCAGCAGCCTTAGGACTAGTGGGGGCCGGAACATTCAGTACTTC.

Many counts were recorded for this clonotype. The chain links TRBV20-1 to TRBJ1-2, with a possible D match to TRBD1 (6 bases). This CDR3 is 15 amino acids long. Trimming took 5 bases from V and 4 from J, leaving 20 bases between them. Per germline, CDR1 DFQATT and CDR2 SNEGSKA (reference sequence). CDR3 in amino acids: CSAGSTGVVFYGYTF. In DNA form, the CDR3 reads TGCAGTGCTGGGTCGACAGGTGTGGTTTTCTATGGCTACACCTTC.

This clonotype was observed at least ten times. The chain employs TRBV5-1 and TRBJ2-2, with TRBD2 matching over 8 bases. CDR1 and CDR2 (germline): SGHRS, YFSETQ. V trimming: 1 base; J trimming: 3 bases; junction bases outside the gene matches: 5. This CDR3 has 16 amino acids. CDR3 amino acids: CASSLRTGGDTGELFF. In DNA, the CDR3 is TGCGCCAGCAGCTTGAGAACGGGAGGGGACACCGGGGAGCTGTTTTTT.

The gene calls are TRBV7-9 and TRBJ2-1; unclear D gene. The J call may be faulty, since TRBJ2-7 better matches the DNA end. This CDR3 has 11 amino acids. Germline V CDR1 and CDR2: SEHNR, FQNEAQ (reference sequence). The CDR3 sequence: CASSFYNEQYF. CDR3 DNA: TGTGCCAGCAGCTTCTACAATGAGCAGTACTTC.

This clonotype was counted many times. The rearrangement uses TRBV11-2 and TRBJ2-1; 8 bases fit TRBD2. J was trimmed by 6 bases and V by 1 base; bases with no gene match: 11. CDR1 and CDR2 from the germline V gene are SGHAT and FQNNGV. This CDR3 contains 17 residues. In nucleotides, the CDR3 is TGTGCCAGCAGCTTAGGATTTGCCGGGACTAGGTTCAATGAGCAGTTCTTC. This gives the protein CASSLGFAGTRFNEQFF.

This clonotype was counted at least ten times. The chain joins TRBV2 to TRBJ2-2, with 12 bases fitting TRBD2. This CDR3 is built from 13 residues. CDR1 is SNHLY and CDR2 is FYNNEI in the germline V gene. J was trimmed by 7 bases and V by 8 bases; bases with no gene match: 2. CDR3 region: CASLAGGIGELFF. In nucleotides, the CDR3 is TGTGCCAGCCTAGCGGGAGGGATCGGGGAGCTGTTTTTT. The full variable domain, its missing parts supplied by reference TRBV2 and TRBJ2-2, is EPEVTQTPSHQVTQMGQEVILRCVPISNHLYFYWYRQILGQKVEFLVSFYNNEISEKSEIFDDQFSVERPDGSNFTLKIRSTKLEDSAMYFCASLAGGIGELFFGEGSRLTVL.

This clonotype has ten or more counts. The chain recombines TRBV11-2 with TRBJ2-2; D is ambiguous. Trimming removed 1 base at V and 9 bases at J, with 6 bases between. Germline V gene sequence: CDR1 SGHAT, CDR2 FQNNGV. This CDR3 has 12 residues. The CDR3, as DNA: TGTGCCAGCAGCTTAGCCGACCGGGAGCTGTTTTTT. It is translated as CASSLADRELFF. Combining the CDR3 with reference TRBV11-2 and TRBJ2-2 gives the whole variable domain EAGVAQSPRYKIIEKRQSVAFWCNPISGHATLYWYQQILGQGPKLLIQFQNNGVVDDSQLPKDRFSAERLKGVDSTLKIQPAKLEDSAVYLCASSLADRELFFGEGSRLTVL.

The sample holds many counts of this clonotype. The chain has TRBV28 and TRBJ2-7; 7 positions match TRBD1. The CDR3 contains 13 residues. The V and J ends lost 6 bases and 2 bases, in that order; junction bases with no gene match: 4. In germline, CDR1 is MDHEN, CDR2 SYDVKM. The CDR3 DNA reads TGTGCCAGCAGGTTACAGGGGACCTACGAGCAGTACTTC. It encodes CASRLQGTYEQYF.

This clonotype was seen ten or more times. The chain couples TRBV7-2 to TRBJ1-6, with unresolved D. CDR1 and CDR2 from the germline V gene are SGHTA and FQGNSA. V lost 7 bases and J lost 9, with 19 bases in between. The CDR3 loop spans 15 amino acids. CDR3 DNA sequence: TGTGCCAGCAACTCGTATGGAGGAGCCTTTTCACCCCTCCACTTT. Translating it yields CASNSYGGAFSPLHF.

This clonotype was observed many times. The chain has TRBV20-1 and TRBJ2-4, with a possible D match to TRBD1 (6 bases). The CDR3 contains 18 residues. V lost 5 bases and J 0 bases, leaving 23 bases between the germline ends. CDR1 and CDR2 from the germline V gene are DFQATT and SNEGSKA (reference sequence). The CDR3 loop is CSAFFPPTGLLAKNIQYF. The CDR3 DNA follows: TGCAGTGCTTTTTTCCCCCCGACAGGCCTGCTAGCCAAAAACATTCAGTACTTC.

Ten or more counts support this clonotype. This chain joins TRBV11-2 and TRBJ2-2; a weak D match, TRBD1 (6 bases). CDR3 length equals 13 residues. Germline V gene data show CDR1 as SGHAT and CDR2 as FQNNGV. The ends were cut back, 4 bases at V and 5 bases at J, with 8 bases in the middle. CDR3 sequence reads: CASSSTGTGELFF. Here the CDR3 DNA reads TGTGCCAGCAGCTCGACAGGAACCGGGGAGCTGTTTTTT.

This clonotype came up many times. This chain uses TRBV24-1 with TRBJ2-7; no firm D call. The V end was cut by 6 bases, the J end by 6 bases, with 8 bases between. CDR1 and CDR2 from the germline V gene are KGHDR and SFDVKD. CDR3 length: 11 amino acids. In nucleotides, the CDR3 is TGTGCCACCAGTATAGGCGCCGAGCAGTACTTC. This translates into CATSIGAEQYF.

V and J are TRBV11-3 and TRBJ2-1; 8 bases line up with TRBD1. The CDR3 has 13 amino acids. Germline V lookup: CDR1 SGHNT, CDR2 YENEEA. V lost 7 bases and J lost 7; bases outside the gene matches: 6. The CDR3 region is CASTGQAPNEQFF. CDR3 bases: TGTGCCAGCACGGGACAGGCGCCGAATGAGCAGTTCTTC.

The rearrangement uses TRBV25-1 and TRBJ1-4; 7 bases are shared with TRBD1. The CDR3 runs 13 residues. V lost 6 bases to trimming and J lost 7 bases; unmatched junction nucleotides: 5. Per germline, CDR1 MGHDK and CDR2 SYGVNS. Here the CDR3 reads CASRKGAVEKLFF. DNA of the CDR3: TGTGCCAGCAGAAAGGGGGCGGTTGAAAAACTGTTTTTT. Full variable domain (missing parts from reference TRBV25-1 and TRBJ1-4): EADIYQTPRYLVIGTGKKITLECSQTMGHDKMYWYQQDPGMELHLIHYSYGVNSTEKGDLSSESTVSRIRTEHFPLTLESARPSHTSQYLCASRKGAVEKLFFGSGTQLSVL.

J is TRBJ2-7 and V is TRBV9; no definite D call. CDR1 and CDR2 from the germline V gene are SGDLS and YYNGEE. The CDR3 contains 15 residues. Trimming pared 4 bases from V and 2 bases from J, leaving 16 bases between. The CDR3 loop is CASSFGGKRTYEQYF. The CDR3 DNA reads TGTGCCAGCAGCTTCGGCGGAAAAAGAACCTACGAGCAGTACTTC.

This clonotype has a handful of counts. This sequence joins TRBV25-1 and TRBJ2-1; no firm D call. CDR1 is MGHDK, CDR2 SYGVNS, per germline. Between the trimmed V and J ends, which lost 1 base and 6 bases, there was a span of 16 bases. The CDR3 has 16 residues. CDR3 nucleotides: TGTGCCAGCAGTGAATCGTCGCCTACTTGGGGCAATGAGCAGTTCTTC. Amino acids: CASSESSPTWGNEQFF.

This clonotype was found a few times. The chain joins TRBV6-6 to TRBJ2-1; 11 bases are a match to TRBD2. The J segment lost 4 bases and the V segment lost 0 bases, leaving 5 bases of the junction unmatched. The CDR3 consists of 17 residues. CDR1 is MNHNY and CDR2 is SVGAGI in the germline V gene (reference sequence). In DNA form, the CDR3 reads TGTGCCAGCAGTTACTCATTGGGGACTAGCGGATACAATGAGCAGTTCTTC. Translation: CASSYSLGTSGYNEQFF.

This clonotype was seen repeatedly, ten times or more. The chain links TRBV11-2 to TRBJ2-1; TRBD2 agrees at 8 bases. Germline-derived CDR1 and CDR2 are SGHAT and FQNNGV. J lost 4 bases, V lost 5 bases, and 7 bases had no gene match. The CDR3 spans 15 residues. As DNA, the CDR3 is TGTGCCAGCAGCCCCGCGGGAGGAGGGTACAATGAGCAGTTCTTC. This sequence encodes CASSPAGGGYNEQFF.

Ten or more counts support this clonotype. The V call is TRBV5-5, the J call TRBJ2-1; 7 bases line up with TRBD2. Germline CDR1 reads SGHKS; CDR2 reads YYEKEE (reference sequence). The length of the CDR3 is 16 residues. V lost 0 bases, J lost 10 bases, and 13 bases stayed unmatched. CDR3 sequence: CASSLEAGEPIKEQFF. The DNA for the CDR3 is TGTGCCAGCAGCTTGGAGGCGGGAGAACCGATTAAAGAGCAGTTCTTC. The full variable domain, rest sourced from reference TRBV5-5 and TRBJ2-1, is DAGVTQSPTHLIKTRGQQVTLRCSPISGHKSVSWYQQVLGQGPQFIFQYYEKEERGRGNFPDRFSARQFPNYSSELNVNALLLGDSALYLCASSLEAGEPIKEQFFGPGTRLTVL.

This clonotype was counted a few times. The chain has TRBV20-1 and TRBJ2-1; the match to TRBD2 covers 11 bases. The length of the CDR3 is 15 residues. Looked up from germline, CDR1 is DFQATT and CDR2 is SNEGSKA (reference sequence). V dropped 4 bases and J dropped 5; count of bases not matched to a gene: 7. The CDR3 DNA reads TGCAGTGCTACACTGCCGGGACTAGCGGACAATGAGCAGTTCTTC. This encodes CSATLPGLADNEQFF.